This T cell receptor (beta chain) appears in the sequencing data of a study of blood T cell repertoires in COVID-19. Study background: Nucleic acid was either cDNA or gDNA, and it came from T cells, B-cell-depleted T cells, or PBMCs.

Using immunoSEQ multiplex PCR, the repertoire was profiled, and TCRdb retains in-frame clones only, with some absent. Of roughly 290,000 clones in the sample, 84% are singletons; the top ten hold approximately 14%. This clonotype was sampled from a person between 65 and 80 years old with COVID-19, enrolled during active disease. The sample taken for sequencing was peripheral blood.

CDR3 DNA sequence: TGTGCCAGCAGCCACAAGTCGGGGGGCCTTAAGAATGAGCAGTTCTTC. It is translated as CASSHKSGGLKNEQFF. The genes are TRBV5-4 and TRBJ2-1; TRBD2 is a possible D gene (7 bases). The germline V gene has CDR1 SGHNT and CDR2 YYREEE (reference sequence). The CDR3 is made up of 16 amino acids. Between the trimmed V and J ends, which lost 4 bases and 7 bases, there was a span of 21 bases.